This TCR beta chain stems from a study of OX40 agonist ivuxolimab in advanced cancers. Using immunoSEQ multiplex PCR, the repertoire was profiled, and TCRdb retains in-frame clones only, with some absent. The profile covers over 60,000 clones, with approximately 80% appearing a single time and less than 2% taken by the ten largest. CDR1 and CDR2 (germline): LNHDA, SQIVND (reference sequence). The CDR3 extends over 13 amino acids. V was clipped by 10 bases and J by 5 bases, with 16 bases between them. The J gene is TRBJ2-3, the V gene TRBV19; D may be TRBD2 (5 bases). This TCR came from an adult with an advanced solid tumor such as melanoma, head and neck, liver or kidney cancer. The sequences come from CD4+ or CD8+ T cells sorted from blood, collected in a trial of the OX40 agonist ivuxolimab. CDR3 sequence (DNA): TGTGCCACAGACCCAGGAGGAGGAGATACGCAGTATTTT. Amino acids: CATDPGGGDTQYF.